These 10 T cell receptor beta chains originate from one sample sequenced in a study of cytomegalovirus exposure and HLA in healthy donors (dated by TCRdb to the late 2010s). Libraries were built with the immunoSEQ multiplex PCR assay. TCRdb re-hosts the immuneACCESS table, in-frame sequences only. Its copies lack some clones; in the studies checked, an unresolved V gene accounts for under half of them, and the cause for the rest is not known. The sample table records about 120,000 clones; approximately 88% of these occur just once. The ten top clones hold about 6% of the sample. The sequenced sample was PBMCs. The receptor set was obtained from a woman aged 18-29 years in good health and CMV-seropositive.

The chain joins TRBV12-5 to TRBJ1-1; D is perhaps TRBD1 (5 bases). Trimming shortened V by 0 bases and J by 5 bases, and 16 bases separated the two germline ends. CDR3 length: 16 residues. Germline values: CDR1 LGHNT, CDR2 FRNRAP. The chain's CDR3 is CASGLVVGGRGTEAFF. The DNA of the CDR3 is TGTGCTAGTGGTTTGGTAGTAGGAGGCCGGGGGACTGAAGCTTTCTTT.

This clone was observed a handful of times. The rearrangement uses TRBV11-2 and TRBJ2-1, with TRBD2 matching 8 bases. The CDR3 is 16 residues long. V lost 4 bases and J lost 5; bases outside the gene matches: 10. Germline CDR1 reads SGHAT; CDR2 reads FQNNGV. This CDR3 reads CASSSSRTSIHNEQFF. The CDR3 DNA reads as TGTGCCAGCAGCTCCTCCCGGACTAGCATACACAATGAGCAGTTCTTC.

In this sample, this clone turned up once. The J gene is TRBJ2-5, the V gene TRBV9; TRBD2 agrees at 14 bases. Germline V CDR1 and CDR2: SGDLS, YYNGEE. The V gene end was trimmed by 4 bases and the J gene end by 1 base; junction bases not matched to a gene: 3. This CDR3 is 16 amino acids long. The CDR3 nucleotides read TGTGCCAGCAGCTCGGGACTAGCGGGGGCCCAAGAGACCCAGTACTTC. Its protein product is CASSSGLAGAQETQYF.

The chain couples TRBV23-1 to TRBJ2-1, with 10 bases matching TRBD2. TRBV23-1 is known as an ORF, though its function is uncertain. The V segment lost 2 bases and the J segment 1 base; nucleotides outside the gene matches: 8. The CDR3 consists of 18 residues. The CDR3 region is CASSQQREGLVSYNEQFF. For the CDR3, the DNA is TGCGCCAGCAGTCAACAGCGGGAGGGCCTTGTGTCCTACAATGAGCAGTTCTTC.

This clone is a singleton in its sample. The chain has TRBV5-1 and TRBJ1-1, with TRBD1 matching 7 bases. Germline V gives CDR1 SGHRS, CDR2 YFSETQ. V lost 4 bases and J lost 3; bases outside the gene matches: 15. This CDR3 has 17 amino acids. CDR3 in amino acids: CASSAGRGAFLDTEAFF. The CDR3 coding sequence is TGCGCCAGCAGCGCGGGCAGGGGGGCGTTCTTGGACACTGAAGCTTTCTTT.

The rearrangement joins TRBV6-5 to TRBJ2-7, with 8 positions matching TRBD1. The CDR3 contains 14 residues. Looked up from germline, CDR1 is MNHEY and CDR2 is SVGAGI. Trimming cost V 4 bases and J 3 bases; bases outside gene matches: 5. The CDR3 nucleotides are TGTGCCAGCAGTTTGGGACAGGCGAGCTACGAGCAGTACTTC. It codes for CASSLGQASYEQYF.

The CDR3 protein is CASSLIAGGTDTQYF. The CDR3, as DNA: TGCGCCAGCAGCCTAATAGCGGGAGGCACAGATACGCAGTATTTT. This chain uses TRBV4-1 with TRBJ2-3; 9 bases align to TRBD2. This CDR3 has 15 amino acids. J lost 1 base, V lost 4 bases, and 3 bases had no gene match. Per germline, CDR1 MGHRA and CDR2 YSYEKL.

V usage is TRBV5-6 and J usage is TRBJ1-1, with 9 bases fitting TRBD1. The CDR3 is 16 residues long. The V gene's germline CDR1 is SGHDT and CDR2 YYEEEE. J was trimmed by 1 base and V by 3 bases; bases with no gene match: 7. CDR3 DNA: TGTGCCAGCAGCTCGTTGGGGACAGGGCCGAACACTGAAGCTTTCTTT. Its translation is CASSSLGTGPNTEAFF.

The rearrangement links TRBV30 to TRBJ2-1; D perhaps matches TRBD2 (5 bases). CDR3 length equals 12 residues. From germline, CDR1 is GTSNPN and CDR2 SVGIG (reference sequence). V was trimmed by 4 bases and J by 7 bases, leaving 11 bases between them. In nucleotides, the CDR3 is TGTGCCTGGAACCGTCGCGGGAATGAGCAGTTCTTC. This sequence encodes CAWNRRGNEQFF. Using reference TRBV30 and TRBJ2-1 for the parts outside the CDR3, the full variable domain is SQTIHQWPATLVQPVGSPLSLECTVEGTSNPNLYWYRQAAGRGLQLLFYSVGIGQISSEVPQNLSASRPQDRQFILSSKKLLLSDSGFYLCAWNRRGNEQFFGPGTRLTVL.

The CDR3 protein is CASSRAGNRNTIYF. In nucleotides, the CDR3 is TGTGCCAGCAGCAGGGCAGGGAATCGAAACACCATATATTTT. The chain uses TRBV6-5 and TRBJ1-3; maybe TRBD1 (5 bases). Trimming removed 6 bases from V and 5 bases from J, with 14 bases in between. Germline CDR1 reads MNHEY; CDR2 reads SVGAGI. The CDR3 is made up of 14 amino acids.